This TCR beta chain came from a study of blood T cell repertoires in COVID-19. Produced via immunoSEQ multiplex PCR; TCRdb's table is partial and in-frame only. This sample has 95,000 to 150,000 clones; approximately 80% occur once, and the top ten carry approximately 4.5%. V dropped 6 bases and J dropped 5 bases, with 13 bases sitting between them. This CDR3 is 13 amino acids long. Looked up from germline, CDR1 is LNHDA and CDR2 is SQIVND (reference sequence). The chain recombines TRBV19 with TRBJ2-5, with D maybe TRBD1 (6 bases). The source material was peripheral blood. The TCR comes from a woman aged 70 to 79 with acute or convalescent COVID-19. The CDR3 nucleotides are TGTGCCAGTAGCACAGGGATGGAGGAGACCCAGTACTTC. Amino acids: CASSTGMEETQYF.